This paragraph reports one TCR beta chain. The data were produced by immunoSEQ multiplex PCR, yet TCRdb's version contains in-frame clones alone and is incomplete. The sample holds 65,000 to 95,000 clones, approximately 85% seen once. This CDR3 spans 15 amino acids. Germline CDR1 and CDR2: SGHDT and YYEEEE. The V gene lost 0 bases and the J gene lost 3 bases, with 12 bases spanning the gap. The sample is drawn from a study of OX40 agonist ivuxolimab in advanced cancers. Study summary: Two patients with cutaneous melanoma and one with hepatocellular carcinoma, three in total, showed partial responses.

The clonotype originates from an adult with an advanced solid tumor such as melanoma, head and neck, liver or kidney cancer. The chain carries TRBV5-6 and TRBJ1-1; D is ambiguous. Sample: CD4+ or CD8+ T cells sorted from blood, taken in a trial of the OX40 agonist ivuxolimab. This chain's CDR3 is CASSLGWGGHTEAFF. CDR3 DNA sequence: TGTGCCAGCAGCTTGGGATGGGGTGGTCACACTGAAGCTTTCTTT.